This T cell receptor (beta chain) was identified in a study of T cell responses to AZD1222 COVID-19 vaccine. Study-wide findings and caveats: Possibly, clonal diversity was underestimated; donors were largely white British and included more females. In the spike-specific TCR repertoire, nearly half reportedly target unmutated variant regions. Dominant CD4 TCR responses targeted spike regions 160-218 and 743-854.

With respect to this clone: Its target is not known.

The V end lost 5 bases, the J end lost 5 bases, and 15 bases lay between the germline ends. The CDR3 length is 14 residues. Germline V gene sequence: CDR1 SGHVS, CDR2 FNYEAQ. Clones were read by immunoSEQ multiplex PCR, and TCRdb kept only the in-frame ones, dropping some. The table shows some 120,000 clones, with about 90% occurring only once. This receptor was identified in an adult in good health. The sequencing used peripheral blood, collected on day 0 of AZD1222 vaccination. The chain joins TRBV7-6 to TRBJ1-2, with D possibly being TRBD1 (6 bases). The CDR3, as DNA: TGTGCCAGCAGCCCCCGAGGGGGATTATATGGCTACACCTTC. It specifies CASSPRGGLYGYTF.